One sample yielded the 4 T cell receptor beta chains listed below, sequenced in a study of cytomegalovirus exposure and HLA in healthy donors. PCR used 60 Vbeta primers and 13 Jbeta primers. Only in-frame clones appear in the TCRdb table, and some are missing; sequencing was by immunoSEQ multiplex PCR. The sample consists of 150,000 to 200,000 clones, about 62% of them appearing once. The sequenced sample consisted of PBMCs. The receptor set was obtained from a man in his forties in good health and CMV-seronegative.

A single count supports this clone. CDR3 bases: TGTGCCAGCAGCTTAGGGGGAGGCCAGGCGACCTATGGCTACACCTTC. The encoded protein is CASSLGGGQATYGYTF. This rearrangement joins TRBV7-2 to TRBJ1-2; no definite D call. Deletions cut 1 base from V and 4 bases from J, with 16 bases between. Germline CDR1 is SGHTA and CDR2 is FQGNSA. The CDR3 extends over 16 amino acids. The full variable domain, its missing parts supplied by reference TRBV7-2 and TRBJ1-2, is GAGVSQSPSNKVTEKGKDVELRCDPISGHTALYWYRQSLGQGLEFLIYFQGNSAPDKSGLPSDRFSAERTGGSVSTLTIQRTQQEDSAVYLCASSLGGGQATYGYTFGSGTRLTVV.

CDR3 sequence: CASRRDRQNSYNEQFF. Written as DNA, the CDR3 is TGCGCCAGCAGGCGGGACCGACAGAACTCCTACAATGAGCAGTTCTTC. The V and J genes are TRBV5-1 and TRBJ2-1; a weak D match, TRBD2 (6 bases). Germline V gene data show CDR1 as SGHRS and CDR2 as YFSETQ. V shed 5 bases and J shed 0 bases, with 15 bases lying between them. The length of the CDR3 is 16 residues.

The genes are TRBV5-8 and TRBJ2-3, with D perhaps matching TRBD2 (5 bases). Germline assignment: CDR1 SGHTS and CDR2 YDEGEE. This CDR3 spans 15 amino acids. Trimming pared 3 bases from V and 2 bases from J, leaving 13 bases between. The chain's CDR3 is CASSSDYYNTDTQYF. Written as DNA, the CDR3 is TGTGCCAGCAGCTCAGACTATTATAACACAGATACGCAGTATTTT.

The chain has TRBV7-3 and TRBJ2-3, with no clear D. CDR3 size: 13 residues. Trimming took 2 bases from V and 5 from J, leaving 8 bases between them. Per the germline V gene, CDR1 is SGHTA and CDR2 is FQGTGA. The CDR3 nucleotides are TGTGCCAGCAGCTTATTAGTACGAGATACGCAGTATTTT. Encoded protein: CASSLLVRDTQYF. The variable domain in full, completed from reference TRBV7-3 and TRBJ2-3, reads GAGVSQTPSNKVTEKGKYVELRCDPISGHTALYWYRQSLGQGPEFLIYFQGTGAADDSGLPNDRFFAVRPEGSVSTLKIQRTERGDSAVYLCASSLLVRDTQYFGPGTRLTVL.